Below, one TCR beta chain is given with its context. The CDR3 is 16 amino acids. Germline loops: CDR1 MNHNS, CDR2 SASEGT. V shed 4 bases and J shed 2 bases, with 17 bases lying between them. This sample is part of a study of blood T cells in healthy people across ages. PCR was performed a second time for roughly 6 to 12 cycles using a sample-barcoded 5' primer and a J-beta primer mix. One entry per CDR3 protein results from TCRdb running MiXCR on the 5' RACE reads. The sample has hundreds of thousands of distinct CDR3 sequences, 25% seen once; the top ten hold 8% to 10%. These records were also assigned to another study, of T cells of mothers and their children.

Sequencing used blood. The source is a boy aged 5 to 17 in good health. The chain combines TRBV6-1 with TRBJ2-5; a possible D gene is TRBD1 (6 bases). CDR3: CASSVTDSPLQETQYF. In DNA form, the CDR3 reads TGTGCCAGCAGTGTAACGGACAGCCCCCTTCAAGAGACCCAGTACTTC.